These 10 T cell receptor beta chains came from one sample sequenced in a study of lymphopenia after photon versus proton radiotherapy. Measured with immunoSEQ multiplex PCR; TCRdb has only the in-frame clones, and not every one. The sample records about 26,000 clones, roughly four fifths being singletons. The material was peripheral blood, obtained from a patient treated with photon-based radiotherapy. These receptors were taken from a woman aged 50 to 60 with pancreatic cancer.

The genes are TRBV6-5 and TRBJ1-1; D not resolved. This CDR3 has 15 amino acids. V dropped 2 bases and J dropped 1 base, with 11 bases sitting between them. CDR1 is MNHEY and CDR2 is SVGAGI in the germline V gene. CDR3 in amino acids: CASSYERAGNTEAFF. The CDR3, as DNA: TGTGCCAGCAGTTACGAAAGGGCGGGGAACACTGAAGCTTTCTTT.

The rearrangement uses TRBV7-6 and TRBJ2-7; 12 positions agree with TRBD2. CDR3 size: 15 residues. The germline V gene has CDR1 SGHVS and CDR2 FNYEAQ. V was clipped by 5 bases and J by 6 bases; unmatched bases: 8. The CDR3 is CASSPRTSGIREQYF. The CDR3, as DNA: TGTGCCAGCAGCCCGAGGACTAGCGGGATCCGCGAGCAGTACTTC.

CDR3 coding DNA: TGTGCCAGCTCATCGGACATTTACAATGAGCAGTTCTTC. Protein product: CASSSDIYNEQFF. The V gene is TRBV18, the J gene TRBJ2-1; maybe TRBD1 (5 bases). Trimming stripped 5 bases from V and 4 bases from J, with 9 bases between. Germline CDR1 is KGHSH and CDR2 is LQKENI. The CDR3 totals 13 residues.

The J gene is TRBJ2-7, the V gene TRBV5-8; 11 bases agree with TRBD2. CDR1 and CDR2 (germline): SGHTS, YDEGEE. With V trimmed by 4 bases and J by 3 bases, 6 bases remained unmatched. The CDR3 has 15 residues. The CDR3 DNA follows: TGTGCCAGCAGCCCCGGGACTAGCGGCTTCTACGAGCAGTACTTC. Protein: CASSPGTSGFYEQYF.

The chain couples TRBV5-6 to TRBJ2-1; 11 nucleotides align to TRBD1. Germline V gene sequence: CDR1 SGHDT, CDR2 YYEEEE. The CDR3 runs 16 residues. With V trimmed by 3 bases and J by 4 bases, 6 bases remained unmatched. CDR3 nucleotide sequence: TGTGCCAGCAGCTGGGTCGGACAGGGGGCATACAATGAGCAGTTCTTC. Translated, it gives CASSWVGQGAYNEQFF. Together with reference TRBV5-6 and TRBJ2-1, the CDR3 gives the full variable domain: DAGVTQSPTHLIKTRGQQVTLRCSPKSGHDTVSWYQQALGQGPQFIFQYYEEEERQRGNFPDRFSGHQFPNYSSELNVNALLLGDSALYLCASSWVGQGAYNEQFFGPGTRLTVL.

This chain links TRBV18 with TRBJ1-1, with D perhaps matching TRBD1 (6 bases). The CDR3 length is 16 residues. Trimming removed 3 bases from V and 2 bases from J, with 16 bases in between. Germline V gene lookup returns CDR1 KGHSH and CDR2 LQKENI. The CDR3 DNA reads TGTGCCAGCTCACCGCTAAAACAGGGCGTTAACACTGAAGCTTTCTTT. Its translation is CASSPLKQGVNTEAFF.

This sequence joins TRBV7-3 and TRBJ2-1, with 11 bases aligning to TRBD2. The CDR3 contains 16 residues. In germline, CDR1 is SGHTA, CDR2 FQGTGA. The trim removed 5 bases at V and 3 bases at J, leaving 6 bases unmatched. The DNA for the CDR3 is TGTGCCAGCAGCCTGGGGACTAGCGGAATCTACAATGAGCAGTTCTTC. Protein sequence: CASSLGTSGIYNEQFF.

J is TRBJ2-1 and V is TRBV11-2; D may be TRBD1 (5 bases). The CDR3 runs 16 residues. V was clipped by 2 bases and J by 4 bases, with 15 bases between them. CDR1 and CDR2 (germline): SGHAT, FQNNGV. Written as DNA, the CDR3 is TGTGCCAGCAGCTTAAGCAGGACACCGGCTTACAATGAGCAGTTCTTC. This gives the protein CASSLSRTPAYNEQFF.

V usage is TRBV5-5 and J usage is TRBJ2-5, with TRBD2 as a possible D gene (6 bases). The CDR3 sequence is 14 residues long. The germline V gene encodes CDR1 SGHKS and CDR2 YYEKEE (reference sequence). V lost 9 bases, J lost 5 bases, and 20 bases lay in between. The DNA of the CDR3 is TGTGCCACAACAGAGGCTAGCGTGGGGGAGACCCAGTACTTC. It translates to CATTEASVGETQYF. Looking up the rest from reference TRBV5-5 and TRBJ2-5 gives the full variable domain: DAGVTQSPTHLIKTRGQQVTLRCSPISGHKSVSWYQQVLGQGPQFIFQYYEKEERGRGNFPDRFSARQFPNYSSELNVNALLLGDSALYLCATTEASVGETQYFGPGTRLLVL.

CDR3 bases: TGTGCCAGCAGTCTGACTAGCGGTCGCTACGAGCAGTACTTC. Residues: CASSLTSGRYEQYF. This chain links TRBV27 with TRBJ2-7, with 9 nucleotides matching TRBD2. Germline values: CDR1 MNHEY, CDR2 SMNVEV (reference sequence). The CDR3 has 14 residues. Germline trimming cut 5 bases from V and 3 bases from J; bases unmatched to any gene: 5.